The source of this T cell receptor beta chain is a study of shared clonotypes between healthy human individuals. Clones were read by immunoSEQ multiplex PCR, and TCRdb kept only the in-frame ones, dropping some. The sample consists of some 2 million clones, about 95% of them appearing once. Germline CDR1 is SNHLY and CDR2 is FYNNEI. The CDR3 has 14 amino acids. The V segment lost 10 bases and the J segment 4 bases; nucleotides outside the gene matches: 11. Only CD45RO-negative cells positively selected for CCR7 counted as naive CD8 cells, so terminally differentiated effector memory CD45RA+ cells were excluded.

This receptor was taken from a man aged 18 to 29 in good health. This rearrangement joins TRBV2 to TRBJ1-1; 8 nucleotides agree with TRBD1. Sequenced: naive CD8+ T cells sorted from blood. The CDR3 here is CATTLLTGGTEAFF. Here the CDR3 DNA reads TGTGCCACGACCCTACTAACAGGGGGCACTGAAGCTTTCTTT. Complete variable domain (other parts from reference TRBV2 and TRBJ1-1): EPEVTQTPSHQVTQMGQEVILRCVPISNHLYFYWYRQILGQKVEFLVSFYNNEISEKSEIFDDQFSVERPDGSNFTLKIRSTKLEDSAMYFCATTLLTGGTEAFFGQGTRLTVV.